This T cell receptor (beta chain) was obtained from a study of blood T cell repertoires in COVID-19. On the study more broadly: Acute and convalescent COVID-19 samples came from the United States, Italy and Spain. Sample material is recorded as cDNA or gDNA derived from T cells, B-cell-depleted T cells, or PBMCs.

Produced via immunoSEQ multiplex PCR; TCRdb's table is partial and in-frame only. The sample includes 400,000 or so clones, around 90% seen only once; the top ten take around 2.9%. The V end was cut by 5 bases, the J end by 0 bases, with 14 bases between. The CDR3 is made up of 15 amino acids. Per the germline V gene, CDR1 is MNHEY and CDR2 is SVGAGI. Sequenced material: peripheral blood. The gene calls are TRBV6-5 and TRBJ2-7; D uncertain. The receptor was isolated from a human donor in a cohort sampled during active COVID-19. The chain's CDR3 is CASSRDTSSSYEQYF. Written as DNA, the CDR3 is TGTGCCAGCAGTAGAGACACTTCAAGCTCCTACGAGCAGTACTTC.